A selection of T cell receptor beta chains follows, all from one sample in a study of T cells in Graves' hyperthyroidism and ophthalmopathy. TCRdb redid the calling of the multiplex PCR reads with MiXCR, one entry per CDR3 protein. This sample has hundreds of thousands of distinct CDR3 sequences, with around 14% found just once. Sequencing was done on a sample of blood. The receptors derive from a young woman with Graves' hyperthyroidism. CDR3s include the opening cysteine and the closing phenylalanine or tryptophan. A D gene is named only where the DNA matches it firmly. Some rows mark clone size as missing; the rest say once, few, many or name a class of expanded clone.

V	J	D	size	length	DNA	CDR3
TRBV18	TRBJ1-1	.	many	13	TGTGCCAGCAGTGGGCAGGGGAACACTGAAGCTTTCTTT	CASSGQGNTEAFF
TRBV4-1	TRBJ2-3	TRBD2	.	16	TGCGCCAGCAGCCCCGCGGAAGCGGGAGGTACAGATACGCAGTATTTT	CASSPAEAGGTDTQYF
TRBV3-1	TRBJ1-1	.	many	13	TGTGCCAGCAGCCAAGTTGAAAACACTGAAGCTTTCTTT	CASSQVENTEAFF
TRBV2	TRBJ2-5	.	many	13	TGTGCCACCACGGGACGCCGACGTGAGACCCAGTACTTC	CATTGRRRETQYF
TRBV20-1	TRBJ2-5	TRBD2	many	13	TGCAGTACAACTAGCGGGGGGGGGGAGACCCAGTACTTC	CSTTSGGGETQYF
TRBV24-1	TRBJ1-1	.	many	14	TGTGCCACCAGGGGCAGGGAGATGAACACTGAAGCTTTCTTT	CATRGREMNTEAFF
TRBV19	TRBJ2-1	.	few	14	TGTGCCAGTAGTACCCGTAGCGGCAGCAATGAGCAGTTCTTC	CASSTRSGSNEQFF
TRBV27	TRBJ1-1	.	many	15	TGTGCCAGCAGTGGCCACAGGGACCCTAACACTGAAGCTTTCTTT	CASSGHRDPNTEAFF
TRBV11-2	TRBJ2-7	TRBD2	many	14	TGTGCCAGCAGCTTAGAGGCGGGAGAGTACGAGCAGTACTTC	CASSLEAGEYEQYF
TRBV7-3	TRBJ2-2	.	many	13	TGTGCCAGCAGTTTTTTAGGCACCGGGGAGCTGTTTTTT	CASSFLGTGELFF
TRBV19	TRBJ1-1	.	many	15	TGTGCCAGTAGTCCCAGGACAGCTATGAACACTGAAGCTTTCTTT	CASSPRTAMNTEAFF